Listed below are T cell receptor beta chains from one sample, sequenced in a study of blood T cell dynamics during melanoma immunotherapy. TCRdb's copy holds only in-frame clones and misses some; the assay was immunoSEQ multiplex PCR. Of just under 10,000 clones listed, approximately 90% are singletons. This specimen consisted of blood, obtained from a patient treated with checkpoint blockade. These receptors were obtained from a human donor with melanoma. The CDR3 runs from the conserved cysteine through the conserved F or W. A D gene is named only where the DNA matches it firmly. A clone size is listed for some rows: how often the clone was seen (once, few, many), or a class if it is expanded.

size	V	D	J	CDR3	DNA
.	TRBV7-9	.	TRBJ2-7	CASSLGTGAYEQYF	TGTGCCAGCAGCTTAGGGACGGGGGCCTACGAGCAGTACTTC
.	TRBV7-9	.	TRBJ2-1	CASSLSGNEQFF	TGTGCCAGCAGTCTAAGCGGGAATGAGCAGTTCTTC
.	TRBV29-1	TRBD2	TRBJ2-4	CSVEGGGRAGGIQYF	TGCAGCGTTGAAGGCGGCGGGAGGGCCGGAGGCATTCAGTACTTC
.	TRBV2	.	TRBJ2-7	CASTSGVTRGEQYF	TGTGCCAGCACCTCGGGGGTTACTCGGGGCGAGCAGTACTTC
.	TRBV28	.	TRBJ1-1	CASSRRGKAFF	TGTGCCAGCAGTAGGCGGGGGAAAGCTTTCTTT
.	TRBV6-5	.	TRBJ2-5	CASSYGATGETQYF	TGTGCCAGCAGTTACGGGGCGACCGGGGAGACCCAGTACTTC
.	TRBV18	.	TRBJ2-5	CASSPRLSETQYF	TGTGCCAGCTCACCAAGGCTTTCAGAGACCCAGTACTTC
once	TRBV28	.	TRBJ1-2	CASSLRGDYGYTF	TGTGCCAGCAGTTTGCGGGGAGACTATGGCTACACCTTC
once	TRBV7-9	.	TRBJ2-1	CASSSGAYNEQFF	TGTGCCAGCAGCTCGGGGGCTTACAATGAGCAGTTCTTC
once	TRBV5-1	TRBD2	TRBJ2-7	CASSLAPSGAAAQYF	TGCGCCAGCAGCTTGGCCCCTAGCGGGGCGGCGGCGCAGTACTTC
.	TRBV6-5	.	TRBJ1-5	CASSYSFWGTQHF	TGTGCCAGCAGTTACTCGTTCTGGGGGACCCAGCATTTT
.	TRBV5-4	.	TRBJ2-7	CASSLGFAPYEQYF	TGTGCCAGCAGCTTGGGCTTTGCCCCCTACGAGCAGTACTTC
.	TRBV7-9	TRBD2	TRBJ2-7	CASSPGLAGAGEQYF	TGTGCCAGCAGCCCCGGACTAGCGGGAGCGGGCGAGCAGTACTTC
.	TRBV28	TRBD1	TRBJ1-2	CASSLGTGYGYTF	TGTGCCAGCAGCCTCGGGACAGGGTATGGCTACACCTTC
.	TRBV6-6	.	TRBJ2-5	CASSYLQTGTQETQYF	TGTGCCAGCAGTTACCTACAAACCGGGACCCAAGAGACCCAGTACTTC
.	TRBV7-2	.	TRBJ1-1	CASSPNGGRTEAFF	TGTGCCAGCAGCCCAAACGGGGGGCGGACTGAAGCTTTCTTT
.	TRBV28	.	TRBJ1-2	CASSFGLYYGYTF	TGTGCCAGCAGTTTTGGCCTCTACTATGGCTACACCTTC
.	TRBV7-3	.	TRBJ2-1	CASSPGGGGKNEQFF	TGTGCCAGCAGCCCCGGAGGGGGGGGGAAGAATGAGCAGTTCTTC
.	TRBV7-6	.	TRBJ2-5	CASSLAPPWVGETQYF	TGTGCCAGCAGCTTAGCGCCACCCTGGGTGGGGGAGACCCAGTACTTC
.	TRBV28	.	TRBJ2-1	CASGGLLLSYNEQFF	TGTGCCAGTGGGGGACTTCTCCTCTCCTACAATGAGCAGTTCTTC
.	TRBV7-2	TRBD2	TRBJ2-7	CASSLALAGGGQYF	TGTGCCAGCAGCTTAGCGCTAGCGGGAGGGGGGCAGTACTTC
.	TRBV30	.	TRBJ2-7	CAWSAGGEVQYF	TGTGCCTGGAGTGCGGGCGGGGAGGTGCAGTACTTC
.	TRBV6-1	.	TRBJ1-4	CASNTGPATNEKLFF	TGTGCCAGCAATACAGGGCCTGCAACTAATGAAAAACTGTTTTTT
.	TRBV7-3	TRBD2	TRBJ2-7	CASSLGASGTPTYF	TGTGCCAGCAGCTTAGGGGCTAGCGGGACCCCGACGTACTTC
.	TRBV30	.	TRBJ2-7	CAWSVGVGGGQYF	TGTGCCTGGAGTGTAGGGGTAGGGGGAGGGCAGTACTTC
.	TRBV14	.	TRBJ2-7	CASSPAGYEQYF	TGTGCCAGCAGCCCCGCGGGCTACGAGCAGTACTTC
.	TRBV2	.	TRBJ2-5	CASSVVEETQYF	TGTGCCAGCAGTGTTGTAGAAGAGACCCAGTACTTC
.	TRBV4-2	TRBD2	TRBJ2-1	CASSQVSGRGSYNEQFF	TGTGCCAGCAGCCAAGTATCCGGGAGGGGGTCCTACAATGAGCAGTTCTTC
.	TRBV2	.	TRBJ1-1	CASSEGPLEAFF	TGTGCCAGCAGTGAAGGGCCCCTTGAAGCTTTCTTT
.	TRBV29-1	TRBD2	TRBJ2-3	CSSSGRAGTDTQYF	TGCAGCTCTAGCGGGAGGGCCGGCACAGATACGCAGTATTTT
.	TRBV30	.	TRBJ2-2	CATLTAGELFF	TGTGCCACCCTAACCGCCGGGGAGCTGTTTTTT
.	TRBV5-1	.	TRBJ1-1	CASSSDPNTEAFF	TGCGCCAGCAGCTCGGACCCGAACACTGAAGCTTTCTTT
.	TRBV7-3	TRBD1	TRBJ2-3	CASSPDRGVDTQYF	TGTGCCAGCAGCCCGGACAGGGGGGTAGATACGCAGTATTTT
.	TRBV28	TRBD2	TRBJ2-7	CASGVSGRWGEQYF	TGTGCCAGCGGGGTTAGCGGGAGGTGGGGCGAGCAGTACTTC